Described below is a single T cell receptor (beta chain) sequence and its context. What it recognizes is unknown. Trimming shortened V by 6 bases and J by 1 base, and 12 bases separated the two germline ends. Germline loops: CDR1 SQVTM, CDR2 ANQGSEA. There are 13 residues in the CDR3. Populations isolated by sorting all had purity greater than 98%. Sequenced material consisted of expressed TCRB transcripts (all of the isolated RNA was reverse transcribed). The repertoire was sequenced with immunoSEQ multiplex PCR; TCRdb's copy has only in-frame clones and lacks some. The table records 120,000 to 150,000 clones, 48% of them present only once. These data belong to a study of beta chain features in type 1 diabetes. General study findings and limits: The naive, central memory and Treg TCRB repertoires looked more alike in patients than they did in healthy donors. Any role of HLA type in TCRB rearrangement remained unresolved here.

Specimen: Tregs from blood. This receptor was identified in a man younger than 30 in good health. The rearrangement joins TRBV29-1 to TRBJ1-1; no firm D call. This CDR3 is CSVTTTRNTEAFF. CDR3 DNA sequence: TGCAGCGTCACCACCACAAGGAACACTGAAGCTTTCTTT.